This is a list of T cell receptor beta chains from one sample in a study of shared clonotypes between healthy human individuals. Using immunoSEQ multiplex PCR, the repertoire was profiled, and TCRdb retains in-frame clones only, with some absent. The repertoire holds about 510,000 clones, with 90% to 97% as singletons. The source material was naive CD4+ T cells sorted from blood. These receptors were obtained from a woman in her 30s in good health. Each CDR3 is given with its conserved first and last residue. A D gene is named only where the DNA matches it firmly.

v_call,j_call,d_call,cdr3_nt,cdr3_aa
TRBV19,TRBJ1-5,TRBD1,TGTGCCAGTAGTGACAGGGGCGGCGAGCCCCAGCATTTT,CASSDRGGEPQHF
TRBV6-5,TRBJ1-6,TRBD1,TGTGCCAGCAGAACAGGGGGACTAAATTCACCCCTCCACTTT,CASRTGGLNSPLHF
TRBV9,TRBJ2-5,TRBD2,TGTGCCAGCAGCATCCTAGGACTAGCGGGCCAAGAGACCCAGTACTTC,CASSILGLAGQETQYF
TRBV2,TRBJ2-7,-,TGTGCCAGCAGTGGAGGAAACTACGAGCAGTACTTC,CASSGGNYEQYF
TRBV28,TRBJ2-7,-,TGTGCCAGCAGTTTCCAGAGTAGACTCCCCTACGAGCAGTACTTC,CASSFQSRLPYEQYF
TRBV28,TRBJ2-7,TRBD1,TGTGCCAGCAGTTCGCTGACAGGGGGCTATTACGAGCAGTACTTC,CASSSLTGGYYEQYF
TRBV5-1,TRBJ2-7,-,TGCGCCAGCAGCTTTGCCTTCTCCTACGAGCAGTACTTC,CASSFAFSYEQYF
TRBV7-8,TRBJ2-1,-,TGTGCCAGCAGCATCAAGGGTAATGAGCAGTTCTTC,CASSIKGNEQFF
TRBV28,TRBJ1-5,-,TGTGCCAGCAGTTTACCAGATAATCAGCCCCAGCATTTT,CASSLPDNQPQHF
TRBV28,TRBJ2-1,TRBD2,TGTGCCAGCAGTTTAGACAACGGACTAGCGGGCTACAATGAGCAGTTCTTC,CASSLDNGLAGYNEQFF
TRBV30,TRBJ2-1,TRBD2,TGTGCCTGGAGACGAACTAGCGGGAGTGAAGAGCAGTTCTTC,CAWRRTSGSEEQFF
TRBV5-8,TRBJ2-5,-,TGTGCCAGCAGCTTGGTAGTCGGCAGGTACCAAGAGACCCAGTACTTC,CASSLVVGRYQETQYF
TRBV27,TRBJ1-5,-,TGTGCCAGCAGTCCCCGGGCCCCACTTGAGCCCCAGCATTTT,CASSPRAPLEPQHF
TRBV6-4,TRBJ2-3,TRBD1,TGTGCCAGCAGTGACAGGGGGCGACGTTCAGATACGCAGTATTTT,CASSDRGRRSDTQYF